Below, one T cell receptor (beta chain) is given with its context. This specimen comes from a study of T cells in localized non-small cell lung cancer. Assay used: immunoSEQ multiplex PCR; TCRdb lists only in-frame clones, some missing. The sample has about 25,000 clones; more than 85% are singletons. The germline V gene has CDR1 PRHDT and CDR2 FYEKMQ (reference sequence). V lost 5 bases, J lost 0 bases, and 11 bases lay in between. The CDR3 has 15 amino acids. The chain is built from TRBV13 and TRBJ1-3; D is unresolved. Sequencing used peripheral blood, obtained before any cancer treatment. This receptor was obtained from a man aged 40 to 70 with stage III squamous cell lung carcinoma. The CDR3 nucleotides read TGTGCCAGCAGCAGCAACAGTCTCTCTGGAAACACCATATATTTT. Amino acids: CASSSNSLSGNTIYF.